Shown below are 2 T cell receptor beta chains from a single sample sequenced in a study of T cell repertoires in cytomegalovirus infection. Antigens for these TCRs are unknown. TCRdb passed the reads through MiXCR, listing each CDR3 protein once. The repertoire holds 750,000 to 950,000 distinct CDR3 sequences, roughly 28% seen once, with around 12% in the top ten. The specimen was cultured CD8+ T cells from PBMCs, collected from culture after CMV antigen stimulation. These TCRs come from a human donor in good health (CMV status not recorded). Some clones in this sample may be carry-over from other donors' samples.

The V gene is TRBV15, the J gene TRBJ2-1; weak D call: TRBD1 (5 bases). Germline CDR1 reads LNHNV; CDR2 reads YYDKDF (reference sequence). CDR3 size: 16 residues. V was pared by 0 bases and J by 5 bases, with 14 bases between. DNA for the CDR3: TGTGCCACCAGCAGAGATAAGTGGACATTAGACAATGAGCAGTTCTTC. Protein: CATSRDKWTLDNEQFF.

This clonotype has just a few counts. This chain connects TRBV7-9 to TRBJ2-5; D is ambiguous. With 3 bases removed from V and 1 base from J, the gap between germline ends came to 12 bases. Per germline, CDR1 SEHNR and CDR2 FQNEAQ (reference sequence). This CDR3 is 15 amino acids long. The CDR3 spells CASSFPGQVQETQYF. The CDR3 region has the DNA TGTGCCAGCAGCTTTCCCGGCCAGGTCCAAGAGACCCAGTACTTC.